This T cell receptor (beta chain) was profiled in a study of T cells in Graves' hyperthyroidism and ophthalmopathy. The wider study: Pretreatment peripheral blood was obtained at initial diagnosis.

This clonotype came up many times. Its antigen is currently unknown. With duration under 3 months, ophthalmopathy was active: Clinical Activity Score at least 3, NOSPECS at least 4. Uncontrolled infection, other autoimmune disease, pregnancy or lactation barred patients from enrollment. Points from the study as a whole: The blood repertoire included most of the expanded thyroid clonotypes above 0.001.

The CDR3 loop spans 14 amino acids. V was pared by 0 bases and J by 5 bases, with 3 bases of the junction left unmatched. CDR1 and CDR2 (germline): MNHNY, SVGAGI (reference sequence). TCR beta CDR3 regions were amplified from RNA transcripts. The HTBI set primed first-round TCR CDR3 RT-PCR. TCRdb called the multiplex PCR reads again in MiXCR, with one record for every CDR3 protein. This table has over 500,000 distinct CDR3 sequences, roughly 17% appearing once. The J gene is TRBJ1-1, the V gene TRBV6-6, with TRBD1 matching over 7 bases. The sample consisted of blood. The clonotype originates from a woman aged 18-29 years with Graves' ophthalmopathy. For the CDR3, the DNA is TGTGCCAGCAGTTACTCGACAGGGCGAACTGAAGCTTTCTTT. Translation gives CASSYSTGRTEAFF.